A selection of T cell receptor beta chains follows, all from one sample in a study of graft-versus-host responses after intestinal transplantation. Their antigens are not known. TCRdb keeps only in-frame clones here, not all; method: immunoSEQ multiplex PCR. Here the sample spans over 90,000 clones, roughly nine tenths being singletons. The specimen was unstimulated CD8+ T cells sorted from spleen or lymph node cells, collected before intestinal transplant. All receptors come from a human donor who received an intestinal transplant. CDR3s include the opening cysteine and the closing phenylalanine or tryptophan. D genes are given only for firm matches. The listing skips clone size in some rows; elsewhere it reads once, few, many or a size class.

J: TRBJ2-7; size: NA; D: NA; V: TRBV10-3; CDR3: CAISEGGADEQYF; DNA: TGTGCCATCAGTGAGGGGGGGGCGGACGAGCAGTACTTC
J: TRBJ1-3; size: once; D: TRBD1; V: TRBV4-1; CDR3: CASSSRTGSNTIYF; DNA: TGCGCCAGCAGCTCCAGGACAGGGTCGAACACCATATATTTT
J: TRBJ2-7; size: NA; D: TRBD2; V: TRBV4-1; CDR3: CASSQAGTSGYEQYF; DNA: TGCGCCAGCAGCCAGGCCGGGACTAGCGGGTACGAGCAGTACTTC
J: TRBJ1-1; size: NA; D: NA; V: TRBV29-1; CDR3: CSVIERDRRNTEAFF; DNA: TGCAGCGTTATTGAGCGCGACAGGAGGAACACTGAAGCTTTCTTT
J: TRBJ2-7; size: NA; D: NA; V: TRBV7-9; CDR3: CASSLGTGAYEQYF; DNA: TGTGCCAGCAGCTTAGGAACAGGTGCCTACGAGCAGTACTTC
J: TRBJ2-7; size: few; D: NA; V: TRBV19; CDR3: CASSASAGIRSYEQYF; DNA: TGTGCCAGCAGCGCCTCGGCCGGGATTCGCTCCTACGAGCAGTACTTC
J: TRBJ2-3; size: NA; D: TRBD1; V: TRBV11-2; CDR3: CASSLRTGGGTDTQYF; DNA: TGTGCCAGCAGCTTACGGACAGGGGGCGGCACAGATACGCAGTATTTT
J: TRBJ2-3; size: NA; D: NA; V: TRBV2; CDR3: CAITRVPTDTQYF; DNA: TGTGCCATAACCAGGGTGCCCACAGATACGCAGTATTTT
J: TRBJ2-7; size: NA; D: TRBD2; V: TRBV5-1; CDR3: CASRWNSGSYEQYF; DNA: TGCGCCAGCAGGTGGAATAGCGGGAGTTACGAGCAGTACTTC
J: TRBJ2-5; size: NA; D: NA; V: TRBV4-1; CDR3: CASSQDTRGGETQYF; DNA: TGCGCCAGCAGCCAAGATACGCGGGGCGGGGAGACCCAGTACTTC
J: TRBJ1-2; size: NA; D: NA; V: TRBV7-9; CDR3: CASSLGVLQAPNYGYTF; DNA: TGTGCCAGCAGCTTAGGCGTATTGCAGGCCCCTAACTATGGCTACACCTTC
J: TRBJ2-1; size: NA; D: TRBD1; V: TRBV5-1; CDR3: CASSLESDRGDEQFF; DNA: TGCGCCAGCAGCTTGGAATCGGACAGGGGGGATGAGCAGTTCTTC
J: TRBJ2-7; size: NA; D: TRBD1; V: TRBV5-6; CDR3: CASREAGTGECEQYF; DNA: TGTGCCAGCAGGGAAGCCGGGACAGGAGAGTGCGAGCAGTACTTC
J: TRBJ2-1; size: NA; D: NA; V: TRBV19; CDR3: CATLGTPRESSYNEQFF; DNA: TGTGCCACACTAGGGACACCCCGAGAGAGCTCCTACAATGAGCAGTTCTTC
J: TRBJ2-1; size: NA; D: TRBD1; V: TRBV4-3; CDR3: CASSRTGSVDEQFF; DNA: TGCGCCAGCAGCAGGACAGGGTCGGTGGATGAGCAGTTCTTC
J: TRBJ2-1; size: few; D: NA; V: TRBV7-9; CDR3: CASSLAWAYEQFF; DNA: TGTGCCAGCAGCTTAGCGTGGGCCTATGAGCAGTTCTTC
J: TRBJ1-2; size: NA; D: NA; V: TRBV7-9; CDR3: CASSPSGSRLRDGYTF; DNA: TGTGCCAGCAGCCCCTCGGGTTCCCGCCTAAGAGATGGCTACACCTTC
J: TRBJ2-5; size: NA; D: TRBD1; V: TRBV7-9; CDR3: CASSLSQGKETQYF; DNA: TGTGCCAGCAGCTTATCACAGGGGAAAGAGACCCAGTACTTC
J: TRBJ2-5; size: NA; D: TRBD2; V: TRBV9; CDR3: CASSVVLLAGGGETQYF; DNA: TGTGCCAGCAGCGTAGTTCTACTAGCGGGGGGAGGGGAGACCCAGTACTTC
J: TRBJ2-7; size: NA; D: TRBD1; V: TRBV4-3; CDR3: CASSQAIPETGEGGPLDEQYF; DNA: TGCGCCAGCAGCCAAGCCATTCCCGAGACAGGGGAAGGTGGACCTCTTGACGAGCAGTACTTC
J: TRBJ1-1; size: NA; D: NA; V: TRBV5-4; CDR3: CASSAPGHSMNTEAFF; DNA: TGTGCCAGCAGCGCCCCAGGGCACTCAATGAACACTGAAGCTTTCTTT
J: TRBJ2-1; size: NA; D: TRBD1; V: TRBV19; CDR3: CASSTGQSPYNEQFF; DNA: TGTGCCAGTAGTACGGGACAGTCTCCCTACAATGAGCAGTTCTTC
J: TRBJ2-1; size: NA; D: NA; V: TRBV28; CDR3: CASSWLGGSGRDEQFF; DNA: TGTGCCAGCAGTTGGCTAGGCGGGTCTGGTAGGGATGAGCAGTTCTTC
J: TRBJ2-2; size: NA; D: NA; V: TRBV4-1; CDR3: CASSQGRRAGELFF; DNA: TGCGCCAGCAGCCAAGGGCGCAGGGCCGGGGAGCTGTTTTTT
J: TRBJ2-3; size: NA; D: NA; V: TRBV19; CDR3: CASNVGADTQYF; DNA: TGTGCCAGTAATGTGGGCGCAGATACGCAGTATTTT
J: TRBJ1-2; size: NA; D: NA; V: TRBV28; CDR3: CASSLESNYGYTF; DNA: TGTGCCAGCAGCCTAGAGAGTAACTATGGCTACACCTTC